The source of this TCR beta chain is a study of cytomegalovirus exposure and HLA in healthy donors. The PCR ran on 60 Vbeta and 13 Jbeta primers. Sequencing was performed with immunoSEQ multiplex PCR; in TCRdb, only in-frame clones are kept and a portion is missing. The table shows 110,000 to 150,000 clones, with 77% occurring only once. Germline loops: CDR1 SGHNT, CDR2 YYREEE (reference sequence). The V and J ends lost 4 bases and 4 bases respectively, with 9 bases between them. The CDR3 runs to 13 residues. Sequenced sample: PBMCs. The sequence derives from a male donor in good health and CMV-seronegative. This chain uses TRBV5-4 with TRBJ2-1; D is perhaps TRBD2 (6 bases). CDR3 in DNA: TGTGCCAGCAGCGAGGGGACTTACAATGAGCAGTTCTTC. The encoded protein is CASSEGTYNEQFF.